The next 4 T cell receptor beta chains were all read from a single sample in a study of T cells in pancreatic ductal adenocarcinoma. Only in-frame clones appear in the TCRdb table, and some are missing; sequencing was by immunoSEQ multiplex PCR. The table records roughly 100,000 clones, roughly 96% of them present only once. Surgery without prior neoadjuvant therapy was the treatment of the selected pancreatic ductal adenocarcinoma patients. The sample consisted of PBMCs. The receptors derive from a human donor with pancreatic ductal adenocarcinoma.

The gene calls are TRBV19 and TRBJ2-5; TRBD2 matches at 13 bases. Germline CDR1 LNHDA, CDR2 SQIVND (reference sequence). The CDR3 is 13 residues long. The CDR3: CAPLAGGAETQYF. Here the CDR3 DNA reads TGTGCTCCACTAGCGGGAGGGGCGGAGACCCAGTACTTC.

CDR3 nucleotides: TGTGCCAGCAGCCTTACTAGCGGGACCTACAATGAGCAGTTCTTC. Amino acid sequence: CASSLTSGTYNEQFF. J is TRBJ2-1 and V is TRBV7-2; 10 nucleotides align to TRBD2. Germline CDR1 and CDR2: SGHTA and FQGNSA. Losses at the gene ends were 5 bases for V and 2 bases for J; bases not matched to a gene: 3. The CDR3 totals 15 residues.

About this clone: Other DNA sequences in the sample encode the same CDR3. This chain links TRBV18 with TRBJ2-3; D not resolved. CDR1 is KGHSH and CDR2 is LQKENI in the germline V gene. Trimming took off 3 bases at V and 4 bases at J, with 8 bases between the two ends. This CDR3 is 13 amino acids long. CDR3 nucleotide sequence: TGTGCCAGCTCACCGGTAGAGGCAGATACGCAGTATTTT. Translating it yields CASSPVEADTQYF.

The chain is built from TRBV18 and TRBJ2-1; 9 nucleotides align to TRBD2. Unmatched junction bases numbered 3, after V lost 3 bases and J lost 6 bases. Germline V CDR1 and CDR2: KGHSH, LQKENI. The CDR3 length is 14 residues. The CDR3 is CASSPGSGSNEQFF. In nucleotides, the CDR3 is TGTGCCAGCTCACCTGGTAGCGGGAGCAATGAGCAGTTCTTC.